This T cell receptor (beta chain) was sequenced for a study of T cells in narcolepsy. Background on the study: Donors had narcolepsy type 1 or type 2, or were healthy controls.

For this clone: Its specificity is unknown.

Produced via immunoSEQ multiplex PCR; TCRdb's table is partial and in-frame only. The repertoire holds about 35,000 clones, with 65% to 85% as singletons. Germline V gene sequence: CDR1 SGHRS, CDR2 YFSETQ. The CDR3 has 13 amino acids. V was cut by 0 bases and J by 6 bases, with 8 bases left in between. Broader study findings: Comparing one patient's CSF and blood CD4+ clonotypes highlighted HCRT- and TRIB2-specific autoreactive clonotypes. Autoreactive clonotypes reportedly recurred in blood of same and different patients, not controls.

The clonotype comes from a human donor in good health. Sequencing was performed on memory (CD45RA-) CD4+ T cells from blood. V and J are TRBV5-1 and TRBJ2-3; D is undetermined. The CDR3 sequence: CASSLGFGDTQYF. The CDR3 DNA is TGCGCCAGCAGCTTGGGGTTTGGGGATACGCAGTATTTT.